The clone carrying this TCR beta chain was seen a handful of times. Its antigen is unknown. The time point: blood 4 weeks post-SBRT, at nephrectomy. Treatment indicated: 15 Gy SBRT to primary tumor, nephrectomy 4 weeks later. Nephrectomy followed 15 Gy stereotactic body radiation by 4 weeks. This renal cell carcinoma was of the clear cell type. This sample is drawn from a study of radiation and T cells in renal cell carcinoma. Study-level results: From baseline, blood top tumor clonotypes peaked at 2 weeks post-radiation.

The CDR3 loop spans 11 amino acids. Germline CDR1 reads MNHEY; CDR2 reads SVGAGI. Trimming cost V 0 bases and J 5 bases, with 2 bases left between them. TCRdb keeps only in-frame clones here, not all; method: immunoSEQ multiplex PCR. The sample lists about 77,000 clones, approximately 87% seen once, with about 2.4% in the top ten. This sample comprised blood, obtained from a patient whose treatment included radiotherapy and nephrectomy. The V gene is TRBV6-5, the J gene TRBJ2-7; no firm D call. This TCR came from a woman aged 60 to 75 with renal cell carcinoma. The CDR3 DNA reads TGTGCCAGCAGTTACTCGAACGAGCAGTACTTC. The encoded protein is CASSYSNEQYF.